Listed here is a single T cell receptor (beta chain). The antigen it binds to is not known. No much larger clonotype is one base removed from it; base qualities were not supplied. Including cysteine and phenylalanine, the CDR3 has 15 amino acids. The DNA shown is the 45-base CDR3, in frame from base 1. V is cut by 4 bases and J by 8 bases, and the space between the germline ends is 19 bases. From the germline V gene (reference sequence), CDR1 is SGHNT and CDR2 is YYREEE. Library generation was performed with the immunoSEQ multiplex PCR assay. The multiplex PCR relied on a mix of 60 forward primers for TCR Vbeta segments and 13 reverse primers for TCR Jbeta segments. The CDR3 region of rearranged TCR beta genes was amplified from genomic DNA by a multiplex PCR assay. The Illumina HiSeq System was used to sequence the amplified TCR beta libraries as 87-base-pair reads. The authors processed their data as follows. Across the 670 or so repertoires, a later analysis counted about 81 million unique TCR beta chains, 8.5 million to 12 million of which were shared by at least two donors. Raw reads were error-corrected and collapsed into unique sequences with a nearest-neighbor algorithm that merged closely related sequences to remove PCR and sequencing errors. V, D and J gene segments were assigned by aligning CDR3 sequences to IMGT reference sequences. For a sequence to be retained, at least a six-nucleotide match to both a V gene segment and a J gene segment was required. A rearrangement counted as productive if the CDR3 had no stop codons and remained in frame with V and J, and every other rearrangement counted as non-productive. Following IMGT convention, CDR3 was defined as the stretch from the second conserved V-encoded cysteine to the conserved J-encoded phenylalanine. The earlier analysis of some 540 of the donors excluded any sequence lacking an unambiguous match to a single V gene segment. In an earlier analysis of 587 of the donors, a V segment was called functional when productive rearrangements were above 56.7%, and segregating when the standard deviation between donors exceeded 5%. To diagnose cytomegalovirus status from the catalog of TCR beta chain sequences, a statistical classification framework was built. V and J gene assignment, in a later analysis, came from comparing TCR nucleotide sequences with IMGT/GENE-DB human TR gene sequences. In a later analysis, CDR3 sequences and most-parsimonious VDJ recombination scenarios were assigned using the TCRdist pipeline. In a later analysis, each TCR beta chain was defined by its CDR3 amino acid sequence together with its V-gene family, and reads lacking a unique V-gene family were excluded. In a later analysis, nearly 600 highly shared, low-generation-probability nucleotide sequences were removed to address suspected cross-contamination and a sequencing artifact. In a later analysis, a clonal expansion index for each public chain was calculated from normalized within-repertoire ranks of inferred template counts. A later analysis computed generation probabilities with a VDJ recombination model fitted to out-of-frame rearrangements, and checked the results against IGoR. A later analysis scored TCR-TCR, TCR-HLA and TCR-CMV co-occurrence with hypergeometric tests, applying a repertoire-size bias correction to TCR pairs. To estimate false discovery rates, a later analysis permuted the HLA or CMV assignments 20 times. In a later analysis, co-occurring TCRs were grouped using DBSCAN, and TCRdist sequence similarity was added for clustering within HLA-allele-positive subsets. Repertoires with fewer than 30,000 or more than 120,000 public chains were left out of co-occurrence clustering, as were about 5 repertoires with anomalous nucleotide sharing. TCRdb obtained this table from immuneACCESS and retained in-frame rearrangements with V and J assigned. These tables miss some clones; where compared with another copy, unresolved V genes account for less than half of the shortfall, and the remainder is unexplained. D and trimming were read from the DNA, whereas the V and J calls and clone size are those reported in that table. This sample gives 200,000 to 250,000 clones in total; over 80% of them show up just once. Under 0.85% of the sample comes from the top ten.

This sample is part of a study of cytomegalovirus exposure and HLA in healthy donors listed by TCRdb under 2017. At the level of the whole study: An earlier analysis of some 600 of the donors reported approximately 280 Gb of sequence data and approximately 120 million unique TCR beta sequences obtained from some 170 million T cells. About 280 gigabases of sequencing data and 70 million to 100 million unique TCR sequences were included in an early release covering over 600 HLA-typed donors. Of the roughly 400 genotyped donors, 65% to 90% were placed in the genetic ancestry cluster associated with self-reported Caucasian donors. The aim of the study was to test whether cataloging public T cell receptors could identify signatures of past pathogen exposure. The T cell repertoires of 700 or so subjects were profiled by immunosequencing and related to cytomegalovirus serostatus. Along with the approximately 650-subject first cohort, a separate validation cohort of over a hundred different subjects was used. To predict cytomegalovirus infection status, the study brought together high-throughput TCR immunosequencing, statistical association of individual TCRs with disease status, and machine learning. A later analysis re-examined previously published TCR beta repertoires from just over 650 donors and added high-resolution HLA genotyping to investigate patterns of TCR occurrence. Rather than drawing on any new phenotypic data, the later analysis identified candidate immune exposures from TCR beta sequences and the way those sequences occurred across donors. An earlier analysis of 587 of the donors used high-throughput TCR beta sequencing to judge whether each TCR beta V gene segment behaved as functional or pseudogenic. Alongside the repertoire data, information on donor age, sex, ethnicity and CMV serostatus was compiled. A later genetic analysis used genome-wide SNP genotypes for about 65% of the 666 donors, treating that subset as a discovery cohort. All discovery cohort repertoires had been generated using a single sequencing platform. HLA typing included class I and class II loci at four-digit resolution. Typing coverage varied by locus: about 620-640 donors for A, B, C, DRB1 and DQB1; approximately 560 for DQA1; about 570 for DPA1; fewer than 480 for DPB1. About 5 DR-DQ haplotypes were handled as single units for association and clustering, since linkage in the cohort was strong. Across roughly 420 genotyped donors of the cohort, an average of roughly 200,000 unique TCR beta nucleotide sequences per donor were sequenced, and 15% to 20% of those sequences were non-productive.

Study-level results and caveats: Compared with equally common non-associated chains, HLA-associated TCR beta chains in a later analysis were more clonally expanded and had lower generation probabilities. Presence/absence analyses assumed roughly uniform sequencing depth across donors, an assumption that may not hold. Across donors, most TCR sequences were observed very rarely, whereas some public TCRs were present in many individuals. Three of the identified cytomegalovirus-associated TCR beta chains were confirmed in vitro to be specific for cytomegalovirus antigens. In a later genetic analysis, fewer N-insertions in productive TCRs were reported among donors in an Asian-associated ancestry cluster than the roughly 640-donor mean. Assigning TCR associations to individual alleles was difficult when HLA alleles, especially DR and DQ, strongly co-occurred. In the study, some 180 TCR beta chains were listed as associated with cytomegalovirus. In an earlier analysis of 450 to 750 of the donors, most TCR beta V segments appeared in productive rearrangements about 87% or about 30% of the time, broadly matching IMGT annotations. Several of the top co-occurrence clusters appeared to be linked to parvovirus B19, influenza, CMV and Epstein-Barr virus, according to a later analysis. Some IMGT-functional V segments, including TRBV6-2 and TRBV6-3, could not be distinguished by the 87-base-pair reads and were therefore excluded. Specific HLA alleles were associated with 15,000 to 20,000 TCR beta sequences at a false discovery rate of 0.05 in a later analysis. The classifier was reported to diagnose cytomegalovirus status with high specificity and sensitivity in both the original cohort and the validation cohort. The authors suggested that the approach could potentially be generalized to other disease states and immunological phenotypes. Most CMV-associated TCR beta chains appeared to be HLA-restricted in a later analysis, and the HLA associations seemed to be driven largely by CMV exposure. Because counts were too low, more than 15 rarely observed V segments, including chromosome 9 orphons, were left out of the earlier analysis of about 500 of the donors. In a later analysis, TCR association rates were found to vary across HLA loci, with the most associated TCRs seen for DRB1 alleles and the fewest for HLA-C alleles. Because some donors lacked HLA typing at each locus, the association tests relied only on the typed subset. Only TCR beta chains were sequenced in this cohort, and the absence of alpha or paired-chain data limited detectable features. The only immune exposure information available for the cohort was CMV serostatus. Linkage disequilibrium might explain the correlated functional status among segregating V segments, but an unknown experimental factor could not be ruled out. The sequencing pipeline was judged likely to have produced a cluster of highly shared sequence variants as a technical artifact. A further reported finding was that TCR beta sequences accurately predicted the HLA-A and HLA-B alleles for most subjects in the first cohort. An association between a missense DCLRE1C variant and V-gene and J-gene trimming of TCR beta chains was found in a later genetic analysis and replicated in an independent cohort.

The cohort comprised fewer than 700 healthy bone marrow donors. At the time of sampling, every cohort member was nominally healthy, though immune exposures that went unrecorded were likely present. The donor tested CMV seronegative, placing the donor among the 350 to 400 seronegative members of the cohort. A peripheral blood sample was collected from each donor, and TCR beta sequencing was performed on peripheral blood mononuclear cells. Genomic DNA was extracted from the blood cell samples with the Qiagen DNeasy Blood Extraction Kit. This TCR was recovered from a boy aged 2 to 10 in good health and CMV-seronegative. The chain links TRBV5-4 with TRBJ2-1; TRBD2 is a possible D gene, resting on 5 matching bases. Sequencing was carried out using PBMCs. DNA sequence: TGTGCCAGCAGCGTGTCTAGAGGGAGTAGGTATGAGCAGTTCTTC. Its protein product is CASSVSRGSRYEQFF.